A selection of T cell receptor beta chains follows, all from one sample in a study of cytomegalovirus exposure and HLA in healthy donors. The protocol was immunoSEQ multiplex PCR, while the TCRdb copy is restricted to in-frame clones and leaves out a portion. The sample yields around 180,000 clones, under 85% seen once. The sequenced sample consisted of PBMCs. The receptors come from a man aged 18 to 29 in good health and CMV-seronegative. The CDR3 runs from the conserved cysteine through the conserved F or W. Fields, in order: J gene, D gene, CDR3 length, V gene, CDR3 protein, CDR3 DNA. D genes are given only for firm matches.

j_call: TRBJ2-1; d_call: -; cdr3_length: 15; v_call: TRBV7-2; cdr3_aa: CASSLSIKSYNEQFF; cdr3_nt: TGTGCCAGCAGCTTAAGCATAAAGTCCTACAATGAGCAGTTCTTC
j_call: TRBJ2-7; d_call: -; cdr3_length: 13; v_call: TRBV4-1; cdr3_aa: CASSHGLEYEQYF; cdr3_nt: TGCGCCAGCAGCCACGGACTCGAGTACGAGCAGTACTTC
j_call: TRBJ2-7; d_call: TRBD2; cdr3_length: 14; v_call: TRBV9; cdr3_aa: CASSLGLAGYEQYF; cdr3_nt: TGTGCCAGCAGCCTGGGACTAGCGGGTTACGAGCAGTACTTC
j_call: TRBJ2-6; d_call: -; cdr3_length: 15; v_call: TRBV5-4; cdr3_aa: CASSLDSSGANVLTF; cdr3_nt: TGTGCCAGCAGCTTGGACAGCTCTGGGGCCAACGTCCTGACTTTC
j_call: TRBJ2-5; d_call: TRBD1; cdr3_length: 16; v_call: TRBV28; cdr3_aa: CASSPTGQGARETQYF; cdr3_nt: TGTGCCAGCAGTCCGACGGGACAGGGGGCAAGGGAGACCCAGTACTTC
j_call: TRBJ1-4; d_call: -; cdr3_length: 14; v_call: TRBV27; cdr3_aa: CASSFGAGNEKLFF; cdr3_nt: TGTGCCAGCAGTTTTGGGGCAGGGAATGAAAAACTGTTTTTT
j_call: TRBJ2-7; d_call: -; cdr3_length: 14; v_call: TRBV11-2; cdr3_aa: CASSAVRQGYEQYF; cdr3_nt: TGTGCCAGCAGCGCAGTTCGGCAGGGCTACGAGCAGTACTTC
j_call: TRBJ2-7; d_call: -; cdr3_length: 13; v_call: TRBV5-4; cdr3_aa: CASSLARHREQYF; cdr3_nt: TGTGCCAGCAGCTTGGCGAGGCATCGCGAGCAGTACTTC
j_call: TRBJ1-5; d_call: -; cdr3_length: 13; v_call: TRBV27; cdr3_aa: CASSLGRNQPQHF; cdr3_nt: TGTGCCAGCAGTTTAGGCAGGAATCAGCCCCAGCATTTT
j_call: TRBJ2-4; d_call: TRBD2; cdr3_length: 15; v_call: TRBV6-5; cdr3_aa: CASSRGGLAKNIQYF; cdr3_nt: TGTGCCAGCAGTCGGGGGGGGCTAGCCAAAAACATTCAGTACTTC